The 18 T cell receptor beta chains below were found in one sample sequenced in a study of control samples from healthy donors and cancer patients. Clones were read by immunoSEQ multiplex PCR, and TCRdb kept only the in-frame ones, dropping some. The sample contains roughly 200,000 clones, about 95% of which appear only once. The sequenced sample consisted of blood. The receptors were gathered from a man aged 45-65 years in good health.

This clone showed up just once. The genes are TRBV2 and TRBJ1-5; D is uncertain. V lost 5 bases and J 5 bases, leaving 10 bases between the germline ends. CDR3 length equals 13 residues. Looked up from germline, CDR1 is SNHLY and CDR2 is FYNNEI. The CDR3 DNA sequence: TGTGCCAGCAGTAGGCAGTTTTATCAGCCCCAGCATTTT. Its translation: CASSRQFYQPQHF.

This clone is a singleton in its sample. This chain links TRBV7-9 with TRBJ1-1, with 7 bases identical to TRBD1. Trimming cost V 4 bases and J 6 bases; bases outside gene matches: 5. The germline V gene encodes CDR1 SEHNR and CDR2 FQNEAQ (reference sequence). The CDR3 spans 13 residues. This CDR3 is CASSSTGEAEAFF. Written as DNA, the CDR3 is TGTGCCAGCAGCTCCACAGGGGAGGCTGAAGCTTTCTTT.

The chain is built from TRBV5-6 and TRBJ2-3; weak D call: TRBD2 (5 bases). Trimming removed 3 bases from V and 2 bases from J, with 13 bases in between. Germline CDR1 is SGHDT and CDR2 is YYEEEE. The CDR3 has 15 residues. CDR3 nucleotides: TGTGCCAGCAGCTGGGATGTGGACTTCACAGATACGCAGTATTTT. Its translation: CASSWDVDFTDTQYF. The complete variable domain, with remaining parts taken from reference TRBV5-6 and TRBJ2-3, reads DAGVTQSPTHLIKTRGQQVTLRCSPKSGHDTVSWYQQALGQGPQFIFQYYEEEERQRGNFPDRFSGHQFPNYSSELNVNALLLGDSALYLCASSWDVDFTDTQYFGPGTRLTVL.

The chain employs TRBV4-1 and TRBJ1-6, with D perhaps matching TRBD1 (5 bases). This CDR3 has 17 residues. Per the germline V gene, CDR1 is MGHRA and CDR2 is YSYEKL. With 1 base removed from V and 4 bases from J, the gap between germline ends came to 14 bases. The CDR3 DNA reads TGCGCCAGCAGCCAAGGCACCGGGACTGAGTATAATTCACCCCTCCACTTT. Amino acids: CASSQGTGTEYNSPLHF.

This chain uses TRBV3-1 (or the pseudogene TRBV3-2) with TRBJ2-3; TRBD2 is a possible D gene (5 bases). The germline V gene encodes CDR1 LGHDT and CDR2 YNNKEL (reference sequence). The CDR3 has 12 residues. V was cut by 4 bases and J by 7 bases, with 9 bases left in between. The CDR3 sequence: CASSPEGNTQYF. In DNA form, the CDR3 reads TGTGCCAGCAGCCCTGAGGGTAATACGCAGTATTTT.

J is TRBJ1-1 and V is TRBV3-1 (or the pseudogene TRBV3-2), with 7 positions matching TRBD1. Germline trimming cut 7 bases from V and 5 bases from J; bases unmatched to any gene: 10. The CDR3 sequence is 14 residues long. Germline assignment: CDR1 LGHDT and CDR2 YNNKEL (reference sequence). CDR3 residues: CASKIGGGGTEAFF. The CDR3 DNA reads TGTGCCAGCAAAATTGGAGGGGGCGGTACTGAAGCTTTCTTT.

The chain couples TRBV1 to TRBJ2-3; the D segment call TRBD2 is taken from the table without a DNA check. TRBV1 is reported as a pseudogene. The CDR3 contains 14 residues. The CDR3 sequence: CTSSQDPVVYTQYF. DNA of the CDR3: TGCACCAGCAGCCAAGATCCCGTCGTGTATACGCAGTATTTT.

This chain uses TRBV27 with TRBJ1-1, with D tentatively TRBD1 (6 bases). The CDR3 loop spans 14 amino acids. In germline, CDR1 is MNHEY, CDR2 SMNVEV (reference sequence). The V and J ends lost 2 bases and 0 bases respectively, with 7 bases between them. The CDR3 nucleotides are TGTGCCAGCAGTTTAGGGGGGCTGAACACTGAAGCTTTCTTT. As protein: CASSLGGLNTEAFF.

This chain uses TRBV12-3 or TRBV12-4 with TRBJ2-2; possible D gene TRBD1, 5 bases. CDR3 length equals 12 residues. Trimming stripped 7 bases from V and 7 bases from J, with 10 bases between. This CDR3 reads CASNWGSGELFF. The CDR3 DNA sequence: TGTGCCAGCAACTGGGGCAGCGGGGAGCTGTTTTTT.

The chain couples TRBV7-3 to TRBJ2-5; 10 nucleotides line up with TRBD1. The CDR3 consists of 17 residues. Losses at the gene ends were 4 bases for V and 4 bases for J; bases not matched to a gene: 12. Germline V gene lookup returns CDR1 SGHTA and CDR2 FQGTGA. The chain's CDR3 is CASSSNSGTGVRETQYF. The CDR3 coding sequence is TGTGCCAGCAGCTCGAACTCCGGGACAGGGGTCAGAGAGACCCAGTACTTC.

Here the CDR3 reads CASSLERVGGRDTQYF. For the CDR3, the DNA is TGTGCCAGCAGCTTAGAACGGGTAGGGGGGAGGGATACGCAGTATTTT. The chain has TRBV11-2 and TRBJ2-3; tentatively, D is TRBD1 or TRBD2 (6 bases each). This CDR3 comprises 16 residues. The V gene lost 0 bases and the J gene lost 6 bases, with 16 bases spanning the gap. The germline gives CDR1 SGHAT, CDR2 FQNNGV.

The chain links TRBV18 to TRBJ1-5, with a tentative D call TRBD1 (5 bases). V lost 2 bases and J lost 6, with 11 bases in between. The CDR3 is 14 residues long. CDR1 KGHSH and CDR2 LQKENI come from the germline V gene. This chain's CDR3 is CASSPIGDGQPQHF. CDR3 DNA sequence: TGTGCCAGCTCACCAATAGGGGACGGTCAGCCCCAGCATTTT.

The DNA of the CDR3 is TGTGCCAGCAGCTTACCGGGACAGGCCTTAGCCAAAAACATTCAGTACTTC. It is translated as CASSLPGQALAKNIQYF. This rearrangement joins TRBV7-9 to TRBJ2-4; TRBD1 aligns across 8 bases. CDR1 is SEHNR and CDR2 is FQNEAQ in the germline V gene (reference sequence). This CDR3 region has 17 residues. After removal of 2 bases from V and 0 bases from J, the junction contained 6 bases not matched to a gene.

In regard to this clone: Other DNA sequences of this sample code for an identical CDR3. The chain has TRBV2 and TRBJ2-7; 7 positions match TRBD1. Germline V lookup: CDR1 SNHLY, CDR2 FYNNEI. Germline trimming cut 4 bases from V and 3 bases from J; bases unmatched to any gene: 0. The CDR3 contains 12 residues. Here the CDR3 reads CASSGDSYEQYV. CDR3 DNA: TGTGCCAGCAGTGGGGACAGCTACGAGCAGTACGTC.

The chain recombines TRBV3-1 (or the pseudogene TRBV3-2) with TRBJ1-2; TRBD1 matches at 10 bases. V dropped 4 bases and J dropped 8; count of bases not matched to a gene: 4. The CDR3 runs to 13 residues. The germline gives CDR1 LGHDT, CDR2 YNNKEL (reference sequence). In DNA form, the CDR3 reads TGTGCCAGCAGCCCCCGGGACAGGGGCGGCTACACCTTC. Translating gives CASSPRDRGGYTF.

The rearrangement links TRBV28 to TRBJ1-2; 7 positions match TRBD1. Looked up from germline, CDR1 is MDHEN and CDR2 is SYDVKM. V dropped 6 bases and J dropped 4; count of bases not matched to a gene: 8. The CDR3 spans 14 residues. The CDR3 loop is CASSRTGVSYGYTF. Written as DNA, the CDR3 is TGTGCCAGCAGCCGAACAGGGGTTAGCTATGGCTACACCTTC.

V is TRBV19 and J is TRBJ2-2, with D uncertain. V was shortened by 4 bases and J by 1 base, with 7 bases between the two germline ends. In germline, CDR1 is LNHDA, CDR2 SQIVND (reference sequence). CDR3 length: 14 amino acids. The DNA of the CDR3 is TGTGCCAGTAGTACCCGACAGAACACCGGGGAGCTGTTTTTT. It is translated as CASSTRQNTGELFF.

In this sample, this clone turned up once. V and J are TRBV19 and TRBJ2-2; 7 bases are a match to TRBD2. From germline, CDR1 is LNHDA and CDR2 SQIVND (reference sequence). Germline trimming cut 8 bases from V and 6 bases from J; bases unmatched to any gene: 6. This CDR3 has 13 residues. CDR3 in DNA: TGTGCCAGTTCGACTAGCCGAGCCGGGGAGCTGTTTTTT. It specifies CASSTSRAGELFF.